Presented here are 15 T cell receptor beta chains from one specimen sequenced in a study of cytomegalovirus exposure and HLA in healthy donors. PCR used 60 Vbeta primers and 13 Jbeta primers. TCRdb's copy holds only in-frame clones and misses some; the assay was immunoSEQ multiplex PCR. In the table there are 100,000 to 150,000 clones, about three quarters of which are singletons. The specimen was PBMCs. These receptors were obtained from a man aged 30 to 39 in good health and CMV-seronegative.

This clone was counted between two and nine times. The rearrangement links TRBV6-1 to TRBJ1-4; D perhaps matches TRBD1 (5 bases). The V end was cut by 4 bases, the J end by 0 bases, with 9 bases between. The CDR3 consists of 15 residues. Germline CDR1 MNHNS, CDR2 SASEGT. The CDR3 is CASSVDSTTNEKLFF. CDR3 nucleotide sequence: TGTGCCAGCAGTGTTGACAGTACAACTAATGAAAAACTGTTTTTT.

This chain links TRBV19 with TRBJ2-4, with TRBD1 as a possible D gene (5 bases). With 1 base removed from V and 6 bases from J, the gap between germline ends came to 16 bases. CDR3 size: 16 residues. The germline V gene encodes CDR1 LNHDA and CDR2 SQIVND (reference sequence). CDR3 DNA: TGTGCCAGTAGTATAGTAGGGGTTGGGGCCCGAAACATTCAGTACTTC. Protein product: CASSIVGVGARNIQYF. Filled out from reference TRBV19 and TRBJ2-4, the complete variable domain reads DGGITQSPKYLFRKEGQNVTLSCEQNLNHDAMYWYRQDPGQGLRLIYYSQIVNDFQKGDIAEGYSVSREKKESFPLTVTSAQKNPTAFYLCASSIVGVGARNIQYFGAGTRLSVL.

The chain combines TRBV27 with TRBJ2-2, with D perhaps TRBD2 (6 bases). The CDR3 spans 14 residues. Germline values: CDR1 MNHEY, CDR2 SMNVEV (reference sequence). V lost 3 bases to trimming and J lost 5 bases, with 10 bases between them. The CDR3 sequence is CASSFVGGTGELFF. The CDR3 DNA reads as TGTGCCAGCAGTTTCGTGGGGGGAACCGGGGAGCTGTTTTTT.

The CDR3 loop reads CASSPSGRDTTEAFF. The CDR3, as DNA: TGTGCCAGCAGCCCAAGCGGCAGGGACACAACTGAAGCTTTCTTT. The V call is TRBV9, the J call TRBJ1-1, with TRBD1 as a possible D gene (6 bases). The V end was cut by 4 bases, the J end by 5 bases, with 18 bases between. This CDR3 has 15 residues. The germline gives CDR1 SGDLS, CDR2 YYNGEE.

In regard to this clone: The same CDR3 is also encoded by other DNA sequences in this sample. The genes are TRBV9 and TRBJ2-3, with 8 bases fitting TRBD2. Germline CDR1 SGDLS, CDR2 YYNGEE. The CDR3 contains 14 residues. V gave up 0 bases and J gave up 3 bases; unmatched junction bases: 0. The CDR3 DNA sequence: TGTGCCAGCAGCGTAGAGCGGGGGACAGATACGCAGTATTTT. Protein: CASSVERGTDTQYF. Full variable domain (remainder filled in from reference TRBV9 and TRBJ2-3): DSGVTQTPKHLITATGQRVTLRCSPRSGDLSVYWYQQSLDQGLQFLIQYYNGEERAKGNILERFSAQQFPDLHSELNLSSLELGDSALYFCASSVERGTDTQYFGPGTRLTVL.

This clone was picked up a small number of times. The V and J genes are TRBV7-6 and TRBJ1-1, with a possible D match to TRBD1 (5 bases). CDR3 length: 13 amino acids. The germline gives CDR1 SGHVS, CDR2 FNYEAQ. Between the trimmed V and J ends, which lost 5 bases and 5 bases, there was a span of 12 bases. DNA for the CDR3: TGTGCCAGCAGCCAGGGAATGTTGACTGAAGCTTTCTTT. It specifies CASSQGMLTEAFF.

This clone was counted between two and nine times. The J gene is TRBJ2-7, the V gene TRBV11-2; TRBD2 might be the D (5 bases). The CDR3 is 11 residues long. Germline V lookup: CDR1 SGHAT, CDR2 FQNNGV. CDR3 sequence: CVPGSLYEQYF. For the CDR3, the DNA is TGTGTACCGGGATCCTTATACGAGCAGTACTTC.

This clone was recorded only once. The chain recombines TRBV4-1 with TRBJ2-5, with TRBD1 as a possible D gene (6 bases). Germline V gene data show CDR1 as MGHRA and CDR2 as YSYEKL. Trimming took off 0 bases at V and 4 bases at J, with 12 bases between the two ends. The CDR3 has 15 residues. The CDR3 spells CASSQDPRGGETQYF. In nucleotides, the CDR3 is TGCGCCAGCAGCCAAGATCCCAGGGGCGGAGAGACCCAGTACTTC.

This clone occurred once. V gene TRBV10-3 combines with J gene TRBJ2-3, with 10 bases identical to TRBD2. The V and J ends lost 5 bases and 2 bases, in that order; junction bases with no gene match: 10. Germline values: CDR1 ENHRY, CDR2 SYGVKD. CDR3 length equals 17 residues. The CDR3 coding sequence is TGTGCCATCAGTCCTTATAGCGGGGGGCCGAACACAGATACGCAGTATTTT. Protein sequence: CAISPYSGGPNTDTQYF.

The chain recombines TRBV5-5 with TRBJ1-5; TRBD1 agrees at 7 bases. The CDR3 is made up of 14 amino acids. V lost 4 bases to trimming and J lost 4 bases; unmatched junction nucleotides: 5. Germline V gene sequence: CDR1 SGHKS, CDR2 YYEKEE (reference sequence). The CDR3 is CASSPGQINQPQHF. In nucleotides, the CDR3 is TGTGCCAGCAGCCCGGGACAGATTAATCAGCCCCAGCATTTT. Combining the CDR3 with reference TRBV5-5 and TRBJ1-5 gives the whole variable domain DAGVTQSPTHLIKTRGQQVTLRCSPISGHKSVSWYQQVLGQGPQFIFQYYEKEERGRGNFPDRFSARQFPNYSSELNVNALLLGDSALYLCASSPGQINQPQHFGDGTRLSIL.

This clone was counted between two and nine times. Here the CDR3 reads CASSEYRESEAFF. The CDR3 DNA sequence: TGCGCCAGCAGTGAGTACAGGGAATCTGAAGCTTTCTTT. This chain joins TRBV10-1 and TRBJ1-1; D is perhaps TRBD1 (6 bases). The length of the CDR3 is 13 residues. Between the trimmed V and J ends, which lost 1 base and 6 bases, there was a span of 9 bases. The germline V gene encodes CDR1 WNHNN and CDR2 SYGVQD (reference sequence).

V is TRBV2 and J is TRBJ2-7; 8 bases agree with TRBD2. The CDR3 is 15 amino acids. V was clipped by 3 bases and J by 0 bases; unmatched bases: 4. CDR1 and CDR2 (germline): SNHLY, FYNNEI. The CDR3: CASSDSGTSSYEQYF. The CDR3 region has the DNA TGTGCCAGCAGTGACTCAGGGACTAGCTCCTACGAGCAGTACTTC.

The chain is built from TRBV9 and TRBJ1-6; D gene uncertain. The V end was cut by 4 bases, the J end by 10 bases, with 18 bases between. Per the germline V gene, CDR1 is SGDLS and CDR2 is YYNGEE. The CDR3 extends over 15 amino acids. The CDR3 spells CASSPLEGSRSPLHF. The CDR3 DNA sequence: TGTGCCAGCAGCCCCCTTGAGGGCAGCAGATCACCCCTCCACTTT.

This clone was picked up one time. The V and J genes are TRBV14 and TRBJ2-3; 9 bases are shared with TRBD2. CDR3 length equals 16 residues. Trimming at V came to 1 base and at J to 3 bases, leaving 5 bases not matched to a gene. Germline V lookup: CDR1 SGHDN, CDR2 FVKESK. Here the CDR3 DNA reads TGTGCCAGCAGCCAAGTTGGGCTAGCGGGGACAGATACGCAGTATTTT. Encoded protein: CASSQVGLAGTDTQYF.

The CDR3 spells CASSPRTSGGLSDTQYF. The CDR3 coding sequence is TGTGCCAGCAGCCCGCGGACTAGCGGGGGGTTATCAGATACGCAGTATTTT. The rearrangement links TRBV7-8 to TRBJ2-3, with 14 positions matching TRBD2. Unmatched junction bases numbered 8, after V lost 5 bases and J lost 4 bases. CDR1 and CDR2 from the germline V gene are SGHVS and FQNEAQ. CDR3 length: 17 amino acids.